This T cell receptor beta chain came from a study of blood T cell repertoires in COVID-19. Overall study: Sites in the United States, Italy and Spain provided acute and convalescent COVID-19 samples. From T cells, B-cell-depleted T cells, or PBMCs came the material, which was cDNA or gDNA.

Germline lookup yields CDR1 MNHEY and CDR2 SVGEGT. The CDR3 sequence is 15 residues long. The V gene end was trimmed by 5 bases and the J gene end by 4 bases; junction bases not matched to a gene: 6. Libraries were prepared by immunoSEQ multiplex PCR; TCRdb keeps only in-frame clonotypes and omits some of them. The sample contains about 300,000 clones, roughly 87% of which appear only once. Symptom resolution, clearance, or two negative PCRs marked donors in Cohort 3 as recovered. The J gene is TRBJ2-2, the V gene TRBV6-2 or TRBV6-3, with 8 positions matching TRBD2. The receptor's source is a young woman who had recovered from COVID-19. The sample was PBMCs or T cells enriched from blood (not recorded which). Here the CDR3 reads CASSRASGFTGELFF. In DNA, the CDR3 is TGTGCCAGCAGTCGGGCTAGCGGGTTCACCGGGGAGCTGTTTTTT.